One and the same sample provided the 6 T cell receptor beta chains below, sequenced in a study of blood T cell repertoires in COVID-19. Clones were sequenced by immunoSEQ multiplex PCR, and TCRdb holds only the in-frame ones, with some missing. The repertoire has over 100,000 clones, approximately 86% of them found once; the top ten carry around 4.5%. Sequenced sample: peripheral blood. The receptors stem from a man aged 35-49 years with acute or convalescent COVID-19.

The chain employs TRBV5-5 and TRBJ1-1; D gene unclear. The V gene's germline CDR1 is SGHKS and CDR2 YYEKEE (reference sequence). The CDR3 is made up of 15 amino acids. V lost 3 bases and J lost 1, with 13 bases in between. The DNA for the CDR3 is TGTGCCAGCAGCTCCCCCCCTGAGGGGAACACTGAAGCTTTCTTT. Residues: CASSSPPEGNTEAFF.

The table lists this clone with a few counts. This chain links TRBV18 with TRBJ2-5, with D perhaps TRBD2 (6 bases). V lost 3 bases and J lost 5, with 16 bases in between. Germline assignment: CDR1 KGHSH and CDR2 LQKENI. CDR3 size: 15 residues. The CDR3 here is CASSPWYGEEETQYF. In DNA, the CDR3 is TGTGCCAGCTCACCGTGGTACGGGGAGGAGGAGACCCAGTACTTC. Supplemented by reference TRBV18 and TRBJ2-5, the full variable domain reads NAGVMQNPRHLVRRRGQEARLRCSPMKGHSHVYWYRQLPEEGLKFMVYLQKENIIDESGMPKERFSAEFPKEGPSILRIQQVVRGDSAAYFCASSPWYGEEETQYFGPGTRLLVL.

The count of this clone is one. This chain connects TRBV3-1 (or the pseudogene TRBV3-2) to TRBJ2-1; a weak D match, TRBD1 (5 bases). Deletions cut 1 base from V and 9 bases from J, with 16 bases between. This CDR3 contains 15 residues. Germline loops: CDR1 LGHDT, CDR2 YNNKEL (reference sequence). CDR3 loop: CASSQVPDKGAEQFF. Here the CDR3 DNA reads TGTGCCAGCAGCCAAGTACCGGACAAGGGTGCTGAGCAGTTCTTC.

The chain employs TRBV19 and TRBJ1-4, with 10 bases identical to TRBD1. CDR3 length: 15 residues. The V segment lost 0 bases and the J segment 7 bases; nucleotides outside the gene matches: 2. The V gene's germline CDR1 is LNHDA and CDR2 SQIVND (reference sequence). CDR3 in amino acids: CASSIEGQGFEKLFF. Here the CDR3 DNA reads TGTGCCAGTAGTATAGAGGGACAGGGGTTTGAAAAACTGTTTTTT.

The chain recombines TRBV10-2 with TRBJ2-1, with TRBD2 matching over 11 bases. V gave up 5 bases and J gave up 8 bases; unmatched junction bases: 11. The germline CDR1 and CDR2 sequences are WSHSY and SAAADI. The CDR3 is 16 residues long. The CDR3 region has the DNA TGCGCCAGCAGTTCTCGGGGCCTAGCGGGAGGAGATGAGCAGTTCTTC. This codes for CASSSRGLAGGDEQFF.

The chain's CDR3 is CAISEAGGAGGYTF. In nucleotides, the CDR3 is TGTGCCATCAGTGAGGCGGGGGGCGCCGGTGGCTACACCTTC. The chain employs TRBV10-3 and TRBJ1-2; D is possibly TRBD1 (6 bases). The CDR3 runs to 14 residues. Germline loops: CDR1 ENHRY, CDR2 SYGVKD. V lost 2 bases and J 7 bases, leaving 14 bases between the germline ends.